This T cell receptor (beta chain) was captured in a study of blood T cell repertoires in COVID-19. For the study at large: COVID-19 samples collected from the United States, Italy and Spain covered acute and convalescent phases. PBMCs, B-cell-depleted T cells, or T cells provided the cDNA or gDNA that made up the material.

J was trimmed by 1 base and V by 4 bases; bases with no gene match: 6. This CDR3 spans 15 amino acids. The germline CDR1 and CDR2 sequences are SGHVS and FQNEAQ. In the original processing: The authors estimated nucleated cell counts from reference gene primer amplification. The table came from immunoSEQ multiplex PCR; TCRdb's copy has only in-frame clones and leaves some out. V, J and clone size derive from that table, while D and trimming were established from the DNA sequence. The data show about 200,000 clones, about 89% seen once. This TCR came from a man in his forties with acute or convalescent COVID-19. The sequenced sample was peripheral blood. This sequence joins TRBV7-8 and TRBJ2-7; 8 nucleotides agree with TRBD1. The CDR3 nucleotides read TGTGCCAGCAGCTCCCGACAGGGGCCTTCCTACGAGCAGTACTTC. Translated, it gives CASSSRQGPSYEQYF.